The rows below give T cell receptor beta chains drawn from one sample of a study of human T cells and chemical hapten exposure. TCRdb redid the calling of the RACE reads with MiXCR, one entry per CDR3 protein. In the table there are around 350,000 distinct CDR3 sequences, 4.5% to 7% of which are singletons. This specimen consisted of whole blood, obtained in connection with sensitization to the hapten diphenylcyclopropenone (DPC). These receptors were collected from a woman aged 18-29 years with alopecia areata. Some clones in this sample may be carry-over from other donors' samples. Each CDR3 is given with its conserved first and last residue. The order of the fields is clone size, V gene, D gene, CDR3 protein. The D gene is left open where the match is weak. Only part of the rows carry a size: once, few, many, or a class if the clone is expanded.

>few|TRBV6-5|NA
CASSYSLLPSHISNNEQFF
>few|TRBV5-1|TRBD1
CASSLDGRTGDTDTQYF
>many|TRBV6-2/TRBV6-3|TRBD2
CASSSAGDGVRDYEQFF
>many|TRBV7-8|NA
CASGRWAKRDSPLHF
>many|TRBV20-1|NA
CSARGDPQVNTEAFF
>many|TRBV6-2/TRBV6-3|TRBD2
CASSAAGRGEHYEQFF
>few|TRBV4-3|NA
CASSQEGHGNIQYF
>NA|TRBV29-1|NA
CSSAGQAGRTQYF
>NA|TRBV20-1|NA
CSASKGLARNYGYTF
>NA|TRBV25-1|NA
CASSESQYEQYF
>many|TRBV6-2/TRBV6-3|NA
CASSSPNQPQHF
>many|TRBV7-9|NA
CASSSDSQPQHF
>few|TRBV12-3/TRBV12-4|NA
CASSFGIVSGTQYF
>many|TRBV12-3/TRBV12-4|TRBD1
CASSLGQTNTEAFF
>few|TRBV7-9|NA
CASSLDNRVAGYTF
>NA|TRBV5-1|NA
CASSPSGARNTEAFF
>many|TRBV12-3/TRBV12-4|TRBD1
CASSLRDREVSGYTF
>many|TRBV12-3/TRBV12-4|NA
CASSRGGSGANVLTF
>many|TRBV18|NA
CASSPDSEPVNTEAFF
>NA|TRBV6-5|NA
CASSYPTAGYTEAFF
>few|TRBV2|NA
CASSTDAGANVLTF
>NA|TRBV24-1|TRBD2
CATSDPSGTNEQFF
>few|TRBV3-1|TRBD1
CASSSRGGRPPDTQYF
>NA|TRBV4-3|TRBD1
CASSQEGQGQSEAFF
>few|TRBV5-1|NA
CASSPMEGRGETQYF
>many|TRBV6-5|NA
CASSFGSGEAFF
>few|TRBV7-2|NA
CASSSPGESFALATEAFF
>many|TRBV6-2/TRBV6-3|NA
CASSYKRNEQFF
>few|TRBV4-2|NA
CASSQEDGEGTDTQYF
>few|TRBV12-3/TRBV12-4|TRBD1
CASSPRDRPDFTPMNTEAFF
>few|TRBV7-9|NA
CASRIGTPGSNEKLFF
>many|TRBV6-2/TRBV6-3|NA
CASSYPLWTDLSYEQYF
>few|TRBV12-3/TRBV12-4|NA
CASREALGPQHF
>few|TRBV6-5|NA
CASSVTRRGLGNTIYF
>few|TRBV6-5|TRBD1
CASSLSPQGAYGYTF
>few|TRBV7-6|NA
CASAVSGETQYF
>many|TRBV28|NA
CASSLEALYEQYF
>few|TRBV4-3|NA
CASSQVPQHEQFF
>many|TRBV11-3|NA
CASSFQATSGYNEQFF
>few|TRBV6-2/TRBV6-3|NA
CAAGVENPGSGRATGQYF